This is a list of T cell receptor beta chains from one sample in a study of human CD8 memory T cell subsets. TCRdb re-called the 5' RACE reads; every CDR3 protein appears as one record, without DNA. This sample's clone table lists thousands of distinct CDR3 sequences. Sequencing used CD8+ T cells from PBMCs. Receptors originate from a human donor in good health. CDR3s include the opening cysteine and the closing phenylalanine or tryptophan. The order of the fields is V gene, J gene, clone size, CDR3 protein. Clone size appears in some rows only: once, few, many, or a class for an expanded clone.

V gene: TRBV29-1
J gene: TRBJ2-3
clone size: NA
CDR3 protein: CSVTGGVSDTQYF

V gene: TRBV29-1
J gene: TRBJ1-1
clone size: medium-sized
CDR3 protein: CSVETRADTEAFF

V gene: TRBV5-1
J gene: TRBJ1-4
clone size: NA
CDR3 protein: CASSLDPKKLFF

V gene: TRBV5-1
J gene: TRBJ2-1
clone size: NA
CDR3 protein: CASAIYRDPINYNEQFF

V gene: TRBV14
J gene: TRBJ1-2
clone size: NA
CDR3 protein: CASSQIARDILGYTF

V gene: TRBV4-1
J gene: TRBJ2-3
clone size: NA
CDR3 protein: CASSHQGLADTQYF

V gene: TRBV7-2
J gene: TRBJ2-7
clone size: NA
CDR3 protein: CASSLVSTPGYEQYF

V gene: TRBV28
J gene: TRBJ2-7
clone size: NA
CDR3 protein: CASSLTGRYEQYF

V gene: TRBV15
J gene: TRBJ2-2
clone size: NA
CDR3 protein: CATSRGRVGPNTGELFF

V gene: TRBV18
J gene: TRBJ2-2
clone size: NA
CDR3 protein: CASSPEDDTTGELFF

V gene: TRBV5-1
J gene: TRBJ2-3
clone size: NA
CDR3 protein: CASSLTSGDRTDTQYF

V gene: TRBV7-3
J gene: TRBJ2-3
clone size: NA
CDR3 protein: CASSLPSNAAATTDTQYF

V gene: TRBV19
J gene: TRBJ1-1
clone size: NA
CDR3 protein: CASVGVVGNTEAFF

V gene: TRBV11-2
J gene: TRBJ2-1
clone size: NA
CDR3 protein: CASSLVPVAGGPPYNEQFF

V gene: TRBV5-5
J gene: TRBJ2-1
clone size: medium-sized
CDR3 protein: CASSLVAGGQTEQFF

V gene: TRBV10-3
J gene: TRBJ2-7
clone size: NA
CDR3 protein: CAISDPYEQYF

V gene: TRBV20-1
J gene: TRBJ2-7
clone size: NA
CDR3 protein: CSALSGATSYEQYF

V gene: TRBV10-1
J gene: TRBJ2-4
clone size: NA
CDR3 protein: CASSESTGGRNIQYF

V gene: TRBV19
J gene: TRBJ2-2
clone size: NA
CDR3 protein: CASSIEPGLAGELFF

V gene: TRBV20-1
J gene: TRBJ2-7
clone size: NA
CDR3 protein: CSAREDRGLYYEQYF

V gene: TRBV5-6
J gene: TRBJ2-4
clone size: NA
CDR3 protein: CASSTAENIQYF

V gene: TRBV29-1
J gene: TRBJ1-2
clone size: medium-sized
CDR3 protein: CSGALTANYGYTF

V gene: TRBV11-2
J gene: TRBJ2-1
clone size: NA
CDR3 protein: CASSLGLVEYEQFF

V gene: TRBV28
J gene: TRBJ1-5
clone size: NA
CDR3 protein: CASSLLDQPQHF

V gene: TRBV11-2
J gene: TRBJ2-2
clone size: NA
CDR3 protein: CASSLDQRTALTGELFF

V gene: TRBV27
J gene: TRBJ2-1
clone size: NA
CDR3 protein: CASRLAGRYNEQFF

V gene: TRBV21-1
J gene: TRBJ2-5
clone size: NA
CDR3 protein: CASSKVGRGRNPPKETQYF

V gene: TRBV29-1
J gene: TRBJ1-2
clone size: NA
CDR3 protein: CSAAGGSAYGYTF

V gene: TRBV3-1
J gene: TRBJ1-6
clone size: NA
CDR3 protein: CASSQDASGRRSPLHF

V gene: TRBV7-9
J gene: TRBJ2-7
clone size: NA
CDR3 protein: CASSFPGGPHNEQYF

V gene: TRBV7-8
J gene: TRBJ2-7
clone size: medium-sized
CDR3 protein: CASSMARTGGLDEQYF

V gene: TRBV5-6
J gene: TRBJ1-4
clone size: medium-sized
CDR3 protein: CASSLRRPRQGQDSTNEKLFF

V gene: TRBV7-2
J gene: TRBJ1-6
clone size: NA
CDR3 protein: CASSFFSTGDSPLHF

V gene: TRBV15
J gene: TRBJ1-5
clone size: medium-sized
CDR3 protein: CATHRNARPPNQPQHF

V gene: TRBV19
J gene: TRBJ2-7
clone size: NA
CDR3 protein: CASSMTGAHSYEQYF

V gene: TRBV4-1
J gene: TRBJ2-1
clone size: NA
CDR3 protein: CASSQEPNYNEQFF

V gene: TRBV5-5
J gene: TRBJ1-5
clone size: NA
CDR3 protein: CASSLTHLGQPQHF

V gene: TRBV18
J gene: TRBJ2-7
clone size: NA
CDR3 protein: CASSDDGSSYEQYF

V gene: TRBV2
J gene: TRBJ2-1
clone size: NA
CDR3 protein: CASSGVLAGAYEQFF

V gene: TRBV4-1
J gene: TRBJ2-3
clone size: NA
CDR3 protein: CASSQGNTQYF

V gene: TRBV14
J gene: TRBJ1-3
clone size: NA
CDR3 protein: CASSQAWVNTIYF

V gene: TRBV7-9
J gene: TRBJ1-2
clone size: NA
CDR3 protein: CASSLVAGQVNYGYTF

V gene: TRBV27
J gene: TRBJ2-7
clone size: NA
CDR3 protein: CASSPIKDYEQYF

V gene: TRBV27
J gene: TRBJ2-1
clone size: NA
CDR3 protein: CASGSQVYYNEQFF

V gene: TRBV2
J gene: TRBJ1-1
clone size: NA
CDR3 protein: CASSEWGLATEAFF

V gene: TRBV28
J gene: TRBJ2-2
clone size: medium-sized
CDR3 protein: CASSSRAGELFF